The 26 T cell receptor beta chains below were found in one sample sequenced in a study of blood T cell repertoires in COVID-19 (TCRdb year 2020). The method behind the library was the immunoSEQ multiplex PCR assay. The clones in this table, taken by TCRdb from immuneACCESS, are in-frame only. Not every clone is retained; where verified, under half of the shortfall comes from an unresolved V gene, and the cause of the rest is unknown. The sample table shows 150,000 or so clones, and over 80% are seen once. The ten biggest clones cover approximately 6.1% of the sample. Sequencing was carried out using peripheral blood. The receptors were sampled from a man aged 80 or over with acute or convalescent COVID-19.

This chain joins TRBV28 and TRBJ1-4, with 7 bases that match TRBD1. This CDR3 contains 15 residues. The junction had 6 bases not matched to a gene; V was cut back by 2 bases and J by 6 bases. CDR1 is MDHEN and CDR2 is SYDVKM in the germline V gene. The CDR3 coding sequence is TGTGCCAGCAGTTTAGGGACAGCGAGGGATGAAAAACTGTTTTTT. Translating gives CASSLGTARDEKLFF. The whole variable domain, filled in from reference TRBV28 and TRBJ1-4, reads DVKVTQSSRYLVKRTGEKVFLECVQDMDHENMFWYRQDPGLGLRLIYFSYDVKMKEKGDIPEGYSVSREKKERFSLILESASTNQTSMYLCASSLGTARDEKLFFGSGTQLSVL.

This chain joins TRBV6-5 and TRBJ2-7, with a possible D match to TRBD2 (6 bases). V was clipped by 6 bases and J by 4 bases, with 13 bases between them. From germline, CDR1 is MNHEY and CDR2 SVGAGI. This CDR3 spans 13 amino acids. In DNA, the CDR3 is TGTGCCAGCAGGGGACTTAAGGTTTACGAGCAGTACTTC. Protein sequence: CASRGLKVYEQYF.

The V and J genes are TRBV27 and TRBJ2-7; D unclear. Germline assignment: CDR1 MNHEY and CDR2 SMNVEV (reference sequence). This CDR3 is 13 amino acids long. Trimming removed 5 bases from V and 2 bases from J, with 10 bases in between. CDR3 sequence: CASSPPSAYEQYF. The CDR3 DNA follows: TGTGCCAGCAGTCCCCCGTCCGCCTACGAGCAGTACTTC.

This clone was detected a few times. CDR3 sequence reads: CASSLGYGTGIPNEFEQYF. As DNA, the CDR3 is TGCGCCAGCAGCTTAGGGTACGGGACAGGGATTCCCAACGAGTTCGAGCAGTACTTC. V gene TRBV5-1 combines with J gene TRBJ2-7; 9 nucleotides match TRBD1. V was pared by 2 bases and J by 6 bases, with 21 bases of the junction left unmatched. CDR3 length: 19 amino acids. CDR1 is SGHRS and CDR2 is YFSETQ in the germline V gene. The full variable domain, in which reference TRBV5-1 and TRBJ2-7 provide the parts outside the CDR3, is KAGVTQTPRYLIKTRGQQVTLSCSPISGHRSVSWYQQTPGQGLQFLFEYFSETQRNKGNFPGRFSGRQFSNSRSEMNVSTLELGDSALYLCASSLGYGTGIPNEFEQYFGPGTRLTVT.

The chain joins TRBV25-1 to TRBJ2-3; TRBD2 agrees at 10 bases. Trimming took 6 bases from V and 4 from J; bases not matched to a gene: 13. The CDR3 is 17 residues long. Germline loops: CDR1 MGHDK, CDR2 SYGVNS. The CDR3: CASSPHRLAGESDTQYF. The CDR3 DNA reads TGTGCCAGCAGCCCCCACAGGCTAGCGGGAGAGTCAGATACGCAGTATTTT.

The chain uses TRBV18 and TRBJ2-2; D unclear. Trimming removed 2 bases from V and 6 bases from J, with 13 bases in between. The CDR3 spans 15 residues. Germline V gene sequence: CDR1 KGHSH, CDR2 LQKENI. CDR3 in amino acids: CASSPSHLMSGELFF. The CDR3 region has the DNA TGTGCCAGCTCACCAAGCCACCTTATGTCCGGGGAGCTGTTTTTT.

V is TRBV2 and J is TRBJ2-1; D might be TRBD2 (6 bases). V was clipped by 6 bases and J by 7 bases, with 10 bases between them. The CDR3 has 12 residues. The germline V gene has CDR1 SNHLY and CDR2 FYNNEI. CDR3 loop: CASRRLVNEQFF. CDR3 in DNA: TGTGCCAGCAGACGACTAGTGAATGAGCAGTTCTTC.

This clone occurred a few times. This sequence joins TRBV5-1 and TRBJ2-5, with 13 bases that match TRBD2. Unmatched junction bases numbered 4, after V lost 0 bases and J lost 2 bases. Looked up from germline, CDR1 is SGHRS and CDR2 is YFSETQ. This CDR3 region has 17 residues. The CDR3 nucleotides are TGCGCCAGCAGCTTGGGACTAGCGGGGGGCGTTCAAGAGACCCAGTACTTC. Translated, it gives CASSLGLAGGVQETQYF.

This chain joins TRBV27 and TRBJ1-1; D is unclear. The CDR3 length is 14 residues. The V end was cut by 6 bases, the J end by 4 bases, with 15 bases between. Germline CDR1 is MNHEY and CDR2 is SMNVEV (reference sequence). For the CDR3, the DNA is TGTGCCAGCAGGTCAACCGGGGTTAGCACTGAAGCTTTCTTT. Residues: CASRSTGVSTEAFF.

The table lists this clone with a few counts. V is TRBV21-1 and J is TRBJ2-6; the tabulated D call, TRBD1, remains unverified against the DNA. TRBV21-1 is a known pseudogene. This CDR3 contains 17 residues. CDR3 amino acids: CASSPSVRGSGANVLTF. CDR3 DNA sequence: TGTGCCAGCAGCCCTTCCGTCAGGGGCTCTGGGGCCAACGTCCTGACTTTC.

The gene calls are TRBV27 and TRBJ2-3; D unresolved. V was clipped by 6 bases and J by 6 bases, with 19 bases between them. The CDR3 length is 15 residues. Germline CDR1 MNHEY, CDR2 SMNVEV (reference sequence). The CDR3 reads CASSFARVHTDTQYF. The CDR3 nucleotides read TGTGCCAGCAGCTTTGCCCGTGTACACACGGATACGCAGTATTTT.

The V call is TRBV6-6, the J call TRBJ1-2; a weak D match, TRBD1 (6 bases). Germline V CDR1 and CDR2: MNHNY, SVGAGI (reference sequence). CDR3 length: 14 residues. V was clipped by 6 bases and J by 5 bases, with 16 bases between them. The CDR3 DNA reads TGTGCCAGCAGCTTTCCAACAGGGATGTATGGCTACACCTTC. This gives the protein CASSFPTGMYGYTF.

The J gene is TRBJ1-1, the V gene TRBV12-3 or TRBV12-4; 7 nucleotides agree with TRBD1. V lost 6 bases and J lost 8; bases outside the gene matches: 9. The CDR3 runs to 13 residues. CDR3 protein: CASRSLGTDEAFF. Here the CDR3 DNA reads TGTGCCAGCAGGTCCCTCGGGACAGACGAAGCTTTCTTT.

This chain connects TRBV5-5 to TRBJ1-5; D unclear. Deletions cut 4 bases from V and 3 bases from J, with 14 bases between. Germline V gene lookup returns CDR1 SGHKS and CDR2 YYEKEE (reference sequence). The CDR3 sequence is 15 residues long. The CDR3 sequence is CASSPTVNLNQPQHF. CDR3 DNA: TGTGCCAGCAGCCCTACCGTCAACCTCAATCAGCCCCAGCATTTT.

The V gene is TRBV7-9, the J gene TRBJ1-2; 7 bases fit TRBD1. The V gene's germline CDR1 is SEHNR and CDR2 FQNEAQ (reference sequence). V lost 5 bases and J lost 4; bases outside the gene matches: 4. This CDR3 comprises 13 residues. CDR3 sequence reads: CASSDRTGYGYTF. The CDR3 nucleotides read TGTGCCAGCAGCGACCGGACAGGCTATGGCTACACCTTC.

This chain connects TRBV5-1 to TRBJ2-7; D is possibly TRBD1 (5 bases). CDR3 length equals 15 residues. Trimming took off 1 base at V and 1 base at J, with 12 bases between the two ends. From germline, CDR1 is SGHRS and CDR2 YFSETQ. CDR3 sequence (DNA): TGCGCCAGCAGCTTGTCTCCAGGGAATTCCTACGAGCAGTACTTC. It yields the protein CASSLSPGNSYEQYF.

The chain uses TRBV5-4 and TRBJ2-7; D might be TRBD1 (6 bases). Trimming took 1 base from V and 3 from J, leaving 8 bases between them. Germline V gene sequence: CDR1 SGHNT, CDR2 YYREEE (reference sequence). The CDR3 is 13 amino acids. Here the CDR3 reads CASSLQGLYEQYF. The CDR3 DNA reads TGTGCCAGCAGCTTGCAGGGGCTCTACGAGCAGTACTTC.

This clone showed up just a few times. The gene calls are TRBV3-1 (or the pseudogene TRBV3-2) and TRBJ1-2; 8 bases map to TRBD1. The CDR3 loop spans 15 amino acids. Germline lookup yields CDR1 LGHDT and CDR2 YNNKEL (reference sequence). Unmatched junction bases numbered 12, after V lost 4 bases and J lost 8 bases. The CDR3: CASSPDRGRREGYTF. The CDR3 bases are TGTGCCAGCAGCCCTGACAGGGGAAGGAGAGAGGGCTACACCTTC.

J is TRBJ1-2 and V is TRBV5-6; TRBD1 matches 7 bases. The V and J ends lost 7 bases and 4 bases, in that order; junction bases with no gene match: 7. CDR3 length: 13 residues. Germline assignment: CDR1 SGHDT and CDR2 YYEEEE. CDR3 loop: CASFYRGLYGYTF. CDR3 in DNA: TGTGCCAGCTTTTACAGGGGACTCTATGGCTACACCTTC.

The rearrangement links TRBV27 to TRBJ1-6; 8 bases are a match to TRBD1. The junction had 7 bases not matched to a gene; V was cut back by 3 bases and J by 6 bases. The CDR3 spans 16 residues. Germline CDR1 and CDR2: MNHEY and SMNVEV (reference sequence). The CDR3 loop is CASSFRRQGSNSPLHF. The DNA for the CDR3 is TGTGCCAGCAGTTTTCGACGACAGGGGTCTAATTCACCCCTCCACTTT.

This sequence joins TRBV2 and TRBJ1-5; a weak D match, TRBD1 (6 bases). The CDR3 sequence is 12 residues long. Germline V lookup: CDR1 SNHLY, CDR2 FYNNEI. Deletions cut 10 bases from V and 6 bases from J, with 13 bases between. The CDR3 sequence is CAIQGGVQPQHF. The CDR3 nucleotides are TGTGCCATACAGGGTGGAGTTCAGCCCCAGCATTTT.

This chain links TRBV5-4 with TRBJ2-5; 7 positions match TRBD1. V gave up 4 bases and J gave up 5 bases; unmatched junction bases: 8. The CDR3 has 14 amino acids. Germline CDR1 SGHNT, CDR2 YYREEE (reference sequence). This CDR3 is CASSRTGQGETQYF. For the CDR3, the DNA is TGTGCCAGCAGCCGGACAGGCCAAGGGGAGACCCAGTACTTC.

This clone was seen a single time. The rearrangement links TRBV7-9 to TRBJ2-5, with TRBD1 matching over 9 bases. V shed 3 bases, J shed 1 base, and the junction held 3 bases outside the gene matches. Germline CDR1 is SEHNR and CDR2 is FQNEAQ (reference sequence). The CDR3 has 15 amino acids. CDR3: CASSFGDRVQETQYF. The CDR3 DNA follows: TGTGCCAGCAGCTTCGGGGACAGGGTCCAAGAGACCCAGTACTTC. Together with reference TRBV7-9 and TRBJ2-5, the CDR3 gives the full variable domain: DTGVSQNPRHKITKRGQNVTFRCDPISEHNRLYWYRQTLGQGPEFLTYFQNEAQLEKSRLLSDRFSAERPKGSFSTLEIQRTEQGDSAMYLCASSFGDRVQETQYFGPGTRLLVL.

The chain joins TRBV29-1 to TRBJ2-1; D may be TRBD1 (6 bases). The CDR3 is made up of 12 amino acids. CDR1 is SQVTM, CDR2 ANQGSEA, per germline. The V and J ends lost 1 base and 9 bases respectively, with 10 bases between them. This CDR3 is CSVEGGTIEQFF. The CDR3 DNA follows: TGCAGCGTTGAAGGGGGGACAATTGAGCAGTTCTTC.

V gene TRBV30 combines with J gene TRBJ2-7; no clear D gene. The ends were cut back, 3 bases at V and 0 bases at J, with 6 bases in the middle. The CDR3 covers 12 residues. Per germline, CDR1 GTSNPN and CDR2 SVGIG (reference sequence). In nucleotides, the CDR3 is TGTGCCTGGAGCGCCTACTCCTACGAGCAGTACTTC. Translated, it gives CAWSAYSYEQYF.

The chain recombines TRBV5-1 with TRBJ2-1; 8 positions match TRBD2. The CDR3 is made up of 14 amino acids. V lost 4 bases, J lost 9 bases, and 9 bases stayed unmatched. In germline, CDR1 is SGHRS, CDR2 YFSETQ. CDR3 sequence: CASSIRAGEGEQFF. Here the CDR3 DNA reads TGCGCCAGCAGCATAAGAGCGGGAGAGGGTGAGCAGTTCTTC.